The rows below give T cell receptor beta chains drawn from one sample of a study of T cells in Graves' hyperthyroidism and ophthalmopathy. TCRdb re-called the multiplex PCR reads through MiXCR, storing one row per CDR3 protein. The sample holds 35,000 or so distinct CDR3 sequences, around 56% seen once. Sequenced sample: blood. The source is a man in his forties with Graves' ophthalmopathy. CDR3s include the opening cysteine and the closing phenylalanine or tryptophan. D genes are given only for firm matches. Some rows mark clone size as missing; the rest say once, few, many or name a class of expanded clone.

V: TRBV2; J: TRBJ2-7; D: .; size: many; DNA: TGTGCCAGCAGTGAACGGGAGAGCTCCTACGAGCAGTACTTC; CDR3: CASSERESSYEQYF
V: TRBV6-4; J: TRBJ2-7; D: TRBD1; size: .; DNA: TGTGCCGGACTTGCCGGATCGGACAGGGCGGGCGAGCAGTACTTC; CDR3: CAGLAGSDRAGEQYF
V: TRBV25-1; J: TRBJ2-1; D: .; size: .; DNA: TGTGCCAGCAGTATGATGCGGGGGCAACTATACAATGAGCAGTTCTTC; CDR3: CASSMMRGQLYNEQFF
V: TRBV20-1; J: TRBJ2-1; D: .; size: many; DNA: TGCAGTCCCCTAGGGGGACAGCAGTTCTTC; CDR3: CSPLGGQQFF
V: TRBV12-3/TRBV12-4; J: TRBJ2-7; D: TRBD1; size: many; DNA: TGTGCCAGCAGTTTAGACGGACAGGGAGAGTACGAGCAGTACTTC; CDR3: CASSLDGQGEYEQYF
V: TRBV10-1; J: TRBJ1-4; D: TRBD1; size: few; DNA: TGCGCCAGCAGCGAGGACAGGGGGAGTGAAAAACTGTTTTTT; CDR3: CASSEDRGSEKLFF
V: TRBV20-1; J: TRBJ2-5; D: .; size: .; DNA: TGCAGTGCTCCCCCCGGGGGCCGAACAAATCAGCCCCAGTACTTC; CDR3: CSAPPGGRTNQPQYF
V: TRBV19; J: TRBJ1-5; D: .; size: many; DNA: TGTGCCAGTAGTACCGGCCGGAGTGAAGGTCTTGGTAATCAGCCCCAGCATTTT; CDR3: CASSTGRSEGLGNQPQHF
V: TRBV5-8; J: TRBJ2-7; D: .; size: many; DNA: TGTGCCAGCAGCTGGGGGTCGTCGGGCTACGAGCAGTACTTC; CDR3: CASSWGSSGYEQYF
V: TRBV20-1; J: TRBJ2-5; D: TRBD1; size: .; DNA: TGCAGTGCTAGAGACGGACAGGGGTCGATCGAGACCCAGTACTTC; CDR3: CSARDGQGSIETQYF
V: TRBV20-1; J: TRBJ2-7; D: .; size: many; DNA: TGCAGTGCTGGAACATACAGCCTAAGTCGGTACGAGCAGTACTTC; CDR3: CSAGTYSLSRYEQYF
V: TRBV11-2; J: TRBJ1-1; D: .; size: many; DNA: TGTGCCAGCAGCTTAACAAGATATACTTCTCCCAGAAATAATCGATTCGCTGAAGCTTTCTTT; CDR3: CASSLTRYTSPRNNRFAEAFF
V: TRBV20-1; J: TRBJ2-5; D: .; size: many; DNA: TGCAGTGCTGGGACCGAAGGAGGGGAGACCCAGTACTTC; CDR3: CSAGTEGGETQYF
V: TRBV20-1; J: TRBJ2-1; D: .; size: many; DNA: TGCAGTGTATCGAGTTCCTACAATGAGCAGTTCTTC; CDR3: CSVSSSYNEQFF
V: TRBV20-1; J: TRBJ2-7; D: TRBD1; size: many; DNA: TGCAGTGCTAGGTCCCGGGACAGGTTATCCTACGAGCAGTACTTC; CDR3: CSARSRDRLSYEQYF
V: TRBV7-9; J: TRBJ1-6; D: TRBD1; size: medium-sized; DNA: TGTGCCAGCAGCTTAGGACAGGGGGCGAATTCACCCCTCCACTTT; CDR3: CASSLGQGANSPLHF
V: TRBV5-4; J: TRBJ1-2; D: .; size: .; DNA: TGTGCCAGCAGCTTCTCCAGGGCCGAGTATGGCTACACCTTC; CDR3: CASSFSRAEYGYTF
V: TRBV7-2; J: TRBJ2-3; D: TRBD2; size: .; DNA: TGTGCCAGCAGCACTAGCGGGGGAACAGATACGCAGTATTTT; CDR3: CASSTSGGTDTQYF
V: TRBV25-1; J: TRBJ2-3; D: .; size: few; DNA: TGTGCCAGCAGTGAATTATGGAATACGCAGTATTTT; CDR3: CASSELWNTQYF
V: TRBV7-9; J: TRBJ1-3; D: TRBD1; size: .; DNA: TGTGCCAGCAGCCCGTTTAGGAGACAGGGGGCGGACACCATATATTTT; CDR3: CASSPFRRQGADTIYF
V: TRBV27; J: TRBJ2-1; D: .; size: many; DNA: TGTGCCAGCAGTTTAATAGCGGCCAACAATGAGCAGTTCTTC; CDR3: CASSLIAANNEQFF
V: TRBV10-3; J: TRBJ1-3; D: .; size: .; DNA: TGTGCCATCAAAACAGGGAGCTCTGGAAACACCATATATTTT; CDR3: CAIKTGSSGNTIYF
V: TRBV20-1; J: TRBJ2-7; D: .; size: .; DNA: TGCAGTGCTAGAGCACAGGCCTACGAGCAGTACTTC; CDR3: CSARAQAYEQYF
V: TRBV28; J: TRBJ1-2; D: TRBD1; size: many; DNA: TGTGCCAGCATTCAGACAGGGAACTATGGCTACACCTTC; CDR3: CASIQTGNYGYTF
V: TRBV12-3/TRBV12-4; J: TRBJ2-2; D: .; size: .; DNA: TGTGCCAGCAGTTTAGCGCTGCTTTACTCGGGGGACACCGGGGAGCTGTTTTTT; CDR3: CASSLALLYSGDTGELFF
V: TRBV7-3; J: TRBJ2-5; D: TRBD1; size: .; DNA: TGTGCCTGGAACCGGGGACAGGGGACGCAAGAGACCCAGTACTTC; CDR3: CAWNRGQGTQETQYF
V: TRBV7-9; J: TRBJ2-1; D: TRBD2; size: many; DNA: TGTGCCAGCAGCTTCCCCGCGACTAGCCGGCAGTTCTTC; CDR3: CASSFPATSRQFF
V: TRBV5-1; J: TRBJ2-3; D: TRBD2; size: .; DNA: TGCGCCAGCAGCGGGACTAGCGGGCCAGATACGCAGTATTTT; CDR3: CASSGTSGPDTQYF
V: TRBV12-3/TRBV12-4; J: TRBJ2-1; D: .; size: .; DNA: TGTGCCAGCAGTTGGGGGGACAATGAGCAGTTCTTC; CDR3: CASSWGDNEQFF
V: TRBV6-6; J: TRBJ1-6; D: TRBD1; size: many; DNA: TGTGCCAGCAGTTCGGGGGACAGCACTTTTGGAAATTCACCCCTCCACTTT; CDR3: CASSSGDSTFGNSPLHF
V: TRBV29-1; J: TRBJ2-3; D: .; size: many; DNA: TGCAGCGTCCGGACGGATAGCACAGATACGCAGTATTTT; CDR3: CSVRTDSTDTQYF
V: TRBV19; J: TRBJ1-2; D: .; size: .; DNA: TGTGCCAGTAGATGGGCCGGAATCCCCTATGGCTACACCTTC; CDR3: CASRWAGIPYGYTF
V: TRBV11-2; J: TRBJ1-2; D: .; size: many; DNA: TGTGCCAGCAGCTTTCGGGGAGGCTACACCTTC; CDR3: CASSFRGGYTF
V: TRBV12-3/TRBV12-4; J: TRBJ2-1; D: .; size: many; DNA: TGTGCCAGCAGCCCCCTTGGGGATGAGCAGTTCTTC; CDR3: CASSPLGDEQFF
V: TRBV19; J: TRBJ1-2; D: TRBD1; size: .; DNA: TGTGCGTCCTCGGACGGGACAGCGTATGGCTACACCTTC; CDR3: CASSDGTAYGYTF
V: TRBV20-1; J: TRBJ2-7; D: TRBD2; size: .; DNA: TGCAGTGCCAGACTAGCGGGGGGCGGCGAGCAGTACTTC; CDR3: CSARLAGGGEQYF
V: TRBV11-2; J: TRBJ2-4; D: TRBD1; size: once; DNA: TGTGCCAGCAGCTCCGCCGGGACAGGCAAAAACATTCAGTACTGG; CDR3: CASSSAGTGKNIQYW
V: TRBV2; J: TRBJ1-1; D: .; size: many; DNA: TGTGCCAGCAGTGTAGTGACGTACACTGAAGCTTTCTTT; CDR3: CASSVVTYTEAFF
V: TRBV9; J: TRBJ1-6; D: .; size: .; DNA: TGTGCCAGCAGCTCCCAGGGGAGCAATTCACCCCTCCACTTT; CDR3: CASSSQGSNSPLHF
V: TRBV9; J: TRBJ1-5; D: .; size: many; DNA: TGTGCCAGCAGCGCCGAGGGGGGCCGTAATCAGCCCCAGCATTTT; CDR3: CASSAEGGRNQPQHF
V: TRBV10-3; J: TRBJ1-5; D: .; size: .; DNA: TGTGCCACCGGGGGGGGGCTGTATAGCAATCAGCCCCAGCATTTT; CDR3: CATGGGLYSNQPQHF
V: TRBV5-4; J: TRBJ2-1; D: TRBD2; size: once; DNA: TGTGCCAGCAGCTTCGGGGGGAACAATGAGCAGTTCTTC; CDR3: CASSFGGNNEQFF
V: TRBV9; J: TRBJ2-7; D: .; size: .; DNA: TGTGCCAGCAGCGTAGTTGGGGGCTACGAGCAGTACTTC; CDR3: CASSVVGGYEQYF
V: TRBV19; J: TRBJ2-1; D: .; size: .; DNA: TGTGCCAGTAGCAGGGGGGGCAATGAGCAGTTCTTC; CDR3: CASSRGGNEQFF
V: TRBV4-2; J: TRBJ1-3; D: .; size: once; DNA: TGTGCCAGCAGCCAAGCTGGCTCCATATATTTT; CDR3: CASSQAGSIYF
V: TRBV19; J: TRBJ1-2; D: .; size: .; DNA: TGTGCCGGTACCGGGACACGACTGTCCTCTGGGGCCAGCTATGGCTACACCTTC; CDR3: CAGTGTRLSSGASYGYTF
V: TRBV5-1; J: TRBJ2-7; D: TRBD2; size: many; DNA: TGCGCCAGCAGCTCCGGGACTAGCGGGAGAAAACCCTCCTACGAGCAGTACTTC; CDR3: CASSSGTSGRKPSYEQYF
V: TRBV28; J: TRBJ1-1; D: .; size: once; DNA: TGTGCTAGCAGTATCCCCGGGACACCTTACACTGAAGCTTGCTTT; CDR3: CASSIPGTPYTEACF
V: TRBV20-1; J: TRBJ1-3; D: .; size: .; DNA: TGCAGTGCCAGCCGCCGGGTCTCCTCTGGAAACACCATATATTTT; CDR3: CSASRRVSSGNTIYF
V: TRBV20-1; J: TRBJ2-3; D: TRBD1; size: .; DNA: TGCAGTGCGGGGACAGGGGGAATGGGAGATACGCAGTATTTT; CDR3: CSAGTGGMGDTQYF
V: TRBV10-3; J: TRBJ1-1; D: .; size: medium-sized; DNA: TGTGCCCCCTCGTGGATGACTGAAGCTTTCTTT; CDR3: CAPSWMTEAFF
V: TRBV29-1; J: TRBJ2-3; D: TRBD1; size: few; DNA: TGCAGCGAGGAGAGGGGGACAGATACGCAGTGTTTT; CDR3: CSEERGTDTQCF